The 2 T cell receptor beta chains in this list originate from one sample, sequenced in a study of shared clonotypes between healthy human individuals. TCRdb's table, derived via immunoSEQ multiplex PCR, lists solely in-frame clones and lacks some. The sample holds 500,000 or so clones, around 96% seen once. Sequences were obtained from naive CD4+ T cells sorted from blood. Subset indicated: CD45RA+ positively selected. These receptors were obtained from a woman aged 25-40 years in good health.

The chain joins TRBV7-2 to TRBJ2-6; 7 bases are shared with TRBD2. The CDR3 is 18 amino acids. Germline-derived CDR1 and CDR2 are SGHTA and FQGNSA. J gave up 0 bases and V 1 base, and 6 bases lay outside the gene matches. The CDR3 reads CASSLDSGGSSGANVLTF. CDR3 DNA: TGTGCCAGCAGCTTAGATTCGGGCGGGAGCTCTGGGGCCAACGTCCTGACTTTC.

The chain joins TRBV11-1 to TRBJ2-1, with 12 nucleotides matching TRBD2. The CDR3 sequence is 17 residues long. The germline gives CDR1 SGHAT, CDR2 FQDESV (reference sequence). Losses at the gene ends were 2 bases for V and 4 bases for J; bases not matched to a gene: 6. The CDR3 DNA reads as TGTGCCAGCAGCTTACGACTAGCGGGAGTAATATACAATGAGCAGTTCTTC. Translation: CASSLRLAGVIYNEQFF.